Sequencing of this T cell receptor (beta chain) was carried out in a study of cytomegalovirus exposure and HLA in healthy donors. This clone was seen more than once but under ten times. Its antigen is still unknown. Primers: 60 Vbeta forward and 13 Jbeta reverse. The authors' processing: Per a later analysis, the number of unique TCR beta chains was about 78 million, of which 10 million to 11 million were shared. Using immunoSEQ multiplex PCR, the repertoire was profiled, and TCRdb retains in-frame clones only, with some absent. V and J calls plus clone size are reproduced from that table; the DNA served to infer D and trimming. The sample lists roughly 100,000 clones, 65% to 80% seen once, with 7.1% in the top ten. CDR3 length: 13 amino acids. V gave up 0 bases and J gave up 6 bases, with 8 bases separating them. CDR1 is MRHNA, CDR2 SNTAGT, per germline. General observations from the study: Reported performance of the classifier showed diagnosis of cytomegalovirus status with high specificity and sensitivity. The study listed approximately 160 cytomegalovirus-associated TCR beta chains. Across donors, most TCRs were seen rarely, yet some public ones were widespread.

The material sequenced was PBMCs. The clonotype comes from a man aged 35 to 55 in good health and CMV-seropositive. The chain carries TRBV6-4 and TRBJ1-1; no clear D gene. The CDR3 loop reads CASSDSEGSEAFF. The CDR3 nucleotides are TGTGCCAGCAGTGACTCTGAGGGATCTGAAGCTTTCTTT.